One and the same sample provided the 15 T cell receptor beta chains below, sequenced in a study of tumor and adjacent non-tumor tissue in lung cancer. No cell sorting was done before RNA was extracted from the tissue. A modified ARM-PCR protocol with three rounds of nested PCR amplified TCRbeta. TCRdb reprocessed the multiplex PCR reads with MiXCR, giving one entry per CDR3 protein. This sample has fewer than 80,000 distinct CDR3 sequences, with roughly 75% found just once. Sequenced input: lung tumor tissue. The receptors were gathered from a woman in her sixties or seventies with non-small cell lung cancer.

The V call is TRBV28, the J call TRBJ2-1; 12 positions agree with TRBD2. The V gene end was trimmed by 2 bases and the J gene end by 1 base; junction bases not matched to a gene: 9. Germline lookup yields CDR1 MDHEN and CDR2 SYDVKM. This CDR3 is built from 19 residues. Written as DNA, the CDR3 is TGTGCCAGCAGTTTACGGTCCGGGACTAGCGGGCTTTCCTACAATGAGCAGTTCTTC. As protein: CASSLRSGTSGLSYNEQFF.

This clonotype was counted many times. Because it lacks the conserved phenylalanine or tryptophan at the end, this CDR3 is likely a read error. V is TRBV6-5 and J is TRBJ1-1, with 9 bases aligning to TRBD1. Germline V gene sequence: CDR1 MNHEY, CDR2 SVGAGI. The CDR3 has 15 amino acids. V trimming: 4 bases; J trimming: 7 bases; junction bases outside the gene matches: 10. The CDR3 reads CASSSQGAIRIEAFL. The DNA for the CDR3 is TGTGCCAGCAGTTCACAGGGGGCTATTAGGATTGAAGCTTTCCTT.

Notes on this clonotype: The junction and the germline gene differ at one end; a read error may be behind it. This sequence joins TRBV13 and TRBJ2-7, with TRBD1 identical over 8 bases. In germline, CDR1 is PRHDT, CDR2 FYEKMQ (reference sequence). The length of the CDR3 is 14 residues. The CDR3 sequence is CAGSLEGQDYEQYF. The CDR3 bases are TGTGCCGGCAGCTTGGAGGGACAGGATTACGAGCAGTACTTC.

This clonotype showed up just a few times. The CDR3 does not end in the conserved phenylalanine or tryptophan, so this is likely a read error. The genes are TRBV6-2 or TRBV6-3 and TRBJ2-7; D unresolved. The CDR3 contains 11 residues. Germline V lookup: CDR1 MNHEY, CDR2 SVGEGT. The CDR3 nucleotides read TGTGCTAGCAGTTATATAAACGAGCAGTACTGC. It translates to CASSYINEQYC.

This clonotype was detected only once. The junction and the germline gene differ at one end; a read error may be behind it. Here the CDR3 DNA reads TGCGCCAGCAACCAACCTAATACCCTCAGCAATGAGCAGTTCTTC. Translation: CASNQPNTLSNEQFF. The chain recombines TRBV4-1 with TRBJ2-1; no definite D call. CDR1 and CDR2 from the germline V gene are MGHRA and YSYEKL. The length of the CDR3 is 15 residues.

This clonotype was counted only a few times. This chain joins TRBV5-1 and TRBJ2-3; D possibly corresponds to TRBD2 (6 bases). This CDR3 spans 13 amino acids. Germline lookup yields CDR1 SGHRS and CDR2 YFSETQ. With 2 bases removed from V and 4 bases from J, the gap between germline ends came to 8 bases. The CDR3 here is CASSFGGADTQYF. The DNA for the CDR3 is TGCGCCAGCAGCTTCGGAGGGGCAGATACGCAGTATTTT.

A remark on this clonotype: Given the absence of the conserved phenylalanine or tryptophan at the CDR3 end, a read error is likely. This chain connects TRBV12-3 or TRBV12-4 to TRBJ2-7; the D gene is possibly TRBD1 (6 bases). There are 14 residues in the CDR3. With 9 bases removed from V and 1 base from J, the gap between germline ends came to 16 bases. Here the CDR3 reads CASSPDRRSYEQYL. The CDR3 bases are TGTGCCAGTAGCCCAGACAGGCGGTCCTACGAGCAGTACCTC.

A note on this clonotype: At one end, the junction sequence differs from germline, possibly due to a read error. V gene TRBV5-5 combines with J gene TRBJ2-5; 7 nucleotides line up with TRBD2. The CDR3 covers 14 residues. Germline V lookup: CDR1 SGHKS, CDR2 YYEKEE (reference sequence). The CDR3 DNA sequence: TGTACCAGTAGCTCCGGGACTACGCAAGAGACCCAGTACTTC. Its protein product is CTSSSGTTQETQYF.

This chain uses TRBV6-1 with TRBJ2-1; D possibly corresponds to TRBD1 (5 bases). CDR1 and CDR2 (germline): MNHNS, SASEGT. The CDR3 loop spans 13 amino acids. V lost 9 bases and J 9 bases, leaving 18 bases between the germline ends. This CDR3 reads CARSSRGWIEQFF. The CDR3 DNA reads as TGTGCCAGAAGTTCAAGGGGATGGATTGAGCAGTTCTTC.

As regards this clonotype: The junction differs from germline at one of its ends, possibly a read error. The chain recombines TRBV4-1 with TRBJ2-1; D is undetermined. Germline values: CDR1 MGHRA, CDR2 YSYEKL. The CDR3 spans 17 residues. For the CDR3, the DNA is TGCGCCAGCAACCAAGTTTTCAGACCTCCATCCCCCAATGAGCAGTTCTTC. Amino acid sequence: CASNQVFRPPSPNEQFF.

As for this clonotype: One end of the junction is discordant with germline, which a read error may explain. The chain has TRBV6-2 or TRBV6-3 and TRBJ2-5; TRBD2 agrees at 8 bases. The CDR3 has 16 amino acids. Germline CDR1 is MNHEY and CDR2 is SVGEGT. Here the CDR3 DNA reads TGTGCCAGCTGTTACGGGAGGGGGTCGATATGGGAGACCCAGTACTTC. This encodes CASCYGRGSIWETQYF.

On this clonotype itself: This may stem from a read error, because a much larger clone lies one nucleotide away. V and J are TRBV11-2 and TRBJ2-7, with 7 bases matching TRBD1. CDR1 is SGHAT, CDR2 FQNNGV, per germline. The CDR3 spans 15 residues. The CDR3 here is CASSSRGTDTYEHYF. The CDR3 DNA is TGTGCCAGCAGCTCAAGGGGGACAGACACCTACGAGCACTACTTC.

The rearrangement links TRBV6-5 to TRBJ2-7; 9 positions agree with TRBD1. The CDR3 loop spans 15 amino acids. Germline trimming cut 9 bases from V and 2 bases from J; bases unmatched to any gene: 11. In germline, CDR1 is MNHEY, CDR2 SVGAGI. In DNA form, the CDR3 reads TGTGCCAGAACTTACGGGACAGGGCAAACCTACGAGCAGTACTTC. It specifies CARTYGTGQTYEQYF.

This clonotype appeared once. The rearrangement joins TRBV12-3 or TRBV12-4 to TRBJ1-1; a possible D gene is TRBD1 (5 bases). This CDR3 is 13 amino acids long. Trimming removed 7 bases from V and 13 bases from J, with 22 bases in between. The CDR3 nucleotides are TGTGCCAGCATTTTTTATGGCGGGACGGTAGTTTTCTTT. Residues: CASIFYGGTVVFF.

As for this clonotype: This may be a read error: a much more frequent sequence differs by one nucleotide. The chain couples TRBV20-1 to TRBJ2-3; the match to TRBD2 covers 10 bases. From germline, CDR1 is DFQATT and CDR2 SNEGSKA (reference sequence). The CDR3 covers 13 residues. V shed 6 bases, J shed 4 bases, and the junction held 4 bases outside the gene matches. CDR3 sequence: CSAWTSGSDTQYF. CDR3 in DNA: TGCAGTGCCTGGACTAGCGGCTCAGATACGCAGTATTTT.